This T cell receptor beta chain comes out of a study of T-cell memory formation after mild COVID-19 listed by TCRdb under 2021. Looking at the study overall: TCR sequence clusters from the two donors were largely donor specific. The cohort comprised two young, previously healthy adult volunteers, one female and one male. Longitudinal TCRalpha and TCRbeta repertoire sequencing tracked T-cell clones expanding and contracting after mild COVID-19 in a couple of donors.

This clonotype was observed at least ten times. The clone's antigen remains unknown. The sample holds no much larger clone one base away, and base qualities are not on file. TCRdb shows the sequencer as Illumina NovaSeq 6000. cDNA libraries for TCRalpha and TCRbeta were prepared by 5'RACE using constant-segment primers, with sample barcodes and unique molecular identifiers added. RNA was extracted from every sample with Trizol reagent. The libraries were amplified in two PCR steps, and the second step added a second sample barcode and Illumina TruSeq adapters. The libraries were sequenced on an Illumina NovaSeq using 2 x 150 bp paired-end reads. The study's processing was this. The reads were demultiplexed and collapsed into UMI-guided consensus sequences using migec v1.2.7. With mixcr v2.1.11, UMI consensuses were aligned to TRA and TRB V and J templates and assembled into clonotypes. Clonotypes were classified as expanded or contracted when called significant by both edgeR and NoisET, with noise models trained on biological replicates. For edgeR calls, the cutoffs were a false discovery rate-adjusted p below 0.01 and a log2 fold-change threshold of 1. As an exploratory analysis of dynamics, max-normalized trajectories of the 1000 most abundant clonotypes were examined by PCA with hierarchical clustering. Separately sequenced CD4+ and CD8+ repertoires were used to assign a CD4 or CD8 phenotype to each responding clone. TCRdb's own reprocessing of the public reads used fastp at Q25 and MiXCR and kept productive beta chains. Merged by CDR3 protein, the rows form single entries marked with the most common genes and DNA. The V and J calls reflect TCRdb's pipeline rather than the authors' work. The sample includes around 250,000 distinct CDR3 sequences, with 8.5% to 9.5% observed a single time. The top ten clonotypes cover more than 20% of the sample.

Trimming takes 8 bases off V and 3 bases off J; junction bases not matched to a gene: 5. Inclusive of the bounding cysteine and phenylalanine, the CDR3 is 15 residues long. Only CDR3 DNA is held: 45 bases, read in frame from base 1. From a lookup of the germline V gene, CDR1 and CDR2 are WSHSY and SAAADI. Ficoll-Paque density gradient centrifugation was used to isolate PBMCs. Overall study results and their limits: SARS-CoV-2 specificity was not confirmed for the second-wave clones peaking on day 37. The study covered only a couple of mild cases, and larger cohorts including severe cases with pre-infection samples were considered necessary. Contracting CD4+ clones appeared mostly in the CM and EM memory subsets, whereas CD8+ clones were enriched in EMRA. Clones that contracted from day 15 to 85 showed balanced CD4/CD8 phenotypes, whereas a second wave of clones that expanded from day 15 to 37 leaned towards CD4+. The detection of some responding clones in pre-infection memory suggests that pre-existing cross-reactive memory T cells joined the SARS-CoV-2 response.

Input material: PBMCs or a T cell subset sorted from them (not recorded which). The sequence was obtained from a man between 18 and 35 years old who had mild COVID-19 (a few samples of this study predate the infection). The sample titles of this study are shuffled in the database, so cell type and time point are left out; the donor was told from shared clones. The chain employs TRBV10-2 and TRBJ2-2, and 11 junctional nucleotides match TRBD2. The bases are TGCGCCAGCCGGAAGACTAGCGGGGACACCGGGGAGCTGTTTTTT. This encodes CASRKTSGDTGELFF.